The clone carrying this T cell receptor beta chain was counted at least ten times. Its antigen is as yet unknown. With iRepertoire HTBI primers and Arm-PCR of CDR3 regions, TCR beta libraries were built. MiXCR, run by TCRdb on the multiplex PCR reads, gives a single entry per CDR3 protein. The table lists some 220,000 distinct CDR3 sequences, roughly 19% of them singletons. The sample belongs to a study of regulatory T cells in long-lasting Graves disease. Study-level findings and limits: Study of thyroid tissue was not done, with only peripheral blood studied.

The CDR3 length is 13 residues. The germline V gene has CDR1 SNHLY and CDR2 FYNNEI. Trimming shortened V by 5 bases and J by 5 bases, and 12 bases separated the two germline ends. Time point meaning: newly diagnosed GD, antithyroid drugs for less than 3 months. From RNA extracted from PBMCs, the TCR library was made. The sample also formed part of further work on T cells in Graves' hyperthyroidism and ophthalmopathy.

The sequence derives from a woman aged 30 to 39 with Graves disease. Specimen: peripheral blood mononuclear cells (PBMCs), collected at new diagnosis, from a patient treated with antithyroid drugs. V is TRBV2 and J is TRBJ1-2; tentative D call: TRBD1 (5 bases). CDR3 in amino acids: CASSRGWGYGYTF. CDR3 nucleotides: TGTGCCAGCAGTCGGGGTTGGGGGTATGGCTACACCTTC.